These T cell receptor beta chains were read from a single sample in a study of OX40 agonist ivuxolimab in advanced cancers. Assay: immunoSEQ multiplex PCR; the TCRdb copy retains only in-frame clones and omits some. The table shows about 70,000 clones, with 92% occurring only once. The sample here was CD4+ or CD8+ T cells sorted from blood, taken in a trial of the OX40 agonist ivuxolimab. These receptors were obtained from an adult with an advanced solid tumor such as melanoma, head and neck, liver or kidney cancer. The CDR3 runs from the conserved cysteine through the conserved F or W. Each record gives: clone size, V gene, D gene, J gene, CDR3 protein, CDR3 DNA. The D gene is left open where the match is weak. Expanded clones are given a class, and other clones once, few, many or no size at all.

>once|TRBV7-9|NA|TRBJ1-2
CASSLTSNSYTF
TGTGCCAGCAGCCTTACGTCTAACAGCTACACCTTC
>NA|TRBV5-6|NA|TRBJ2-7
CASSLGRLSYEQYF
TGTGCCAGCAGCTTGGGCCGACTCTCCTACGAGCAGTACTTC
>NA|TRBV4-3|TRBD1|TRBJ1-2
CASSQDTGDNYGYTF
TGCGCCAGCAGCCAAGATACAGGGGACAACTATGGCTACACCTTC
>NA|TRBV7-9|TRBD1|TRBJ2-7
CASSGWAGQGLNEQYF
TGTGCCAGCAGCGGTTGGGCCGGACAGGGATTGAACGAGCAGTACTTC
>NA|TRBV19|TRBD1|TRBJ2-7
CASSIDRGGHEQYF
TGTGCCAGTAGTATTGACAGGGGGGGACACGAGCAGTACTTC
>NA|TRBV5-1|NA|TRBJ2-1
CASSLGGGMYEQFF
TGCGCCAGCAGCTTGGGGGGTGGGATGTATGAGCAGTTCTTC
>NA|TRBV5-1|TRBD2|TRBJ2-1
CASSLASGGPYYNEQFF
TGCGCCAGCAGCTTGGCTAGCGGGGGGCCCTACTACAATGAGCAGTTCTTC
>NA|TRBV7-9|NA|TRBJ1-1
CASSLGTLDGGAFF
TGTGCCAGCAGCTTAGGAACCCTTGACGGCGGAGCTTTCTTT
>once|TRBV27|NA|TRBJ1-1
CASSLVGNTEAFF
TGTGCCAGCAGTCTGGTCGGGAACACTGAAGCTTTCTTT
>NA|TRBV13|NA|TRBJ1-1
CASSLVGGLNTEAFF
TGTGCCAGCAGCTTAGTAGGGGGTTTGAACACTGAAGCTTTCTTT
>NA|TRBV19|TRBD2|TRBJ2-1
CASSGGTSGYNEQFF
TGTGCCAGTAGTGGGGGGACTAGCGGGTACAATGAGCAGTTCTTC
>few|TRBV4-1|NA|TRBJ1-6
CASSQDLGVGSPLHF
TGCGCCAGCAGCCAAGATCTGGGGGTGGGGTCACCCCTCCACTTT
>once|TRBV11-2|NA|TRBJ1-2
CASSPPVTF
TGTGCCAGCAGCCCTCCGGTCACCTTC
>NA|TRBV6-4|NA|TRBJ2-6
CASSASQGSGANVLTF
TGTGCCAGCAGCGCCTCACAGGGCTCTGGGGCCAACGTCCTGACTTTC
>NA|TRBV15|NA|TRBJ2-1
CATSRGSLYNEQFF
TGTGCCACCAGCAGAGGGTCCCTCTACAATGAGCAGTTCTTC
>NA|TRBV27|TRBD2|TRBJ2-3
CASSFLAGGPKDTQYF
TGTGCCAGCAGTTTTCTAGCGGGGGGGCCCAAAGATACGCAGTATTTT
>once|TRBV5-6|TRBD1|TRBJ2-5
CASSPRQGGRAQYF
TGTGCCAGCAGCCCTCGACAGGGGGGGAGGGCCCAGTACTTC
>NA|TRBV5-1|TRBD1|TRBJ1-1
CASSLMDRGPSTEAFF
TGCGCCAGCAGCTTGATGGACAGGGGGCCCAGCACTGAAGCTTTCTTT
>NA|TRBV2|NA|TRBJ2-3
CASMGFPRDTQYF
TGTGCCAGCATGGGCTTCCCCCGGGATACGCAGTATTTT
>few|TRBV29-1|NA|TRBJ2-2
CSVEGAPGGTSGELFF
TGCAGCGTTGAAGGCGCCCCCGGGGGAACGTCCGGGGAGCTGTTTTTT
>NA|TRBV2|NA|TRBJ1-3
CASTPQAAHSGNTIYF
TGTGCCAGCACCCCCCAAGCGGCACACTCTGGAAACACCATATATTTT
>NA|TRBV15|NA|TRBJ1-6
CATSRDRGTRSYNSPLHF
TGTGCCACCAGCAGAGATCGGGGGACACGGTCCTATAATTCACCCCTCCACTTT
>NA|TRBV4-1|TRBD1|TRBJ1-1
CASSQDSRTGEAFF
TGCGCCAGCAGCCAAGATTCAAGGACAGGGGAAGCTTTCTTT
>NA|TRBV10-2|TRBD1|TRBJ2-7
CASSDIDRVKQYF
TGCGCCAGCAGTGACATAGACAGGGTTAAGCAGTACTTC
>NA|TRBV4-3|TRBD2|TRBJ2-7
CASSQERGATSSYEQYF
TGCGCCAGCAGCCAAGAGCGGGGGGCCACGAGCTCCTACGAGCAGTACTTC
>NA|TRBV5-6|NA|TRBJ2-5
CASTLGAGLMETQYF
TGTGCCAGCACCCTGGGTGCAGGGTTGATGGAGACCCAGTACTTC
>NA|TRBV19|TRBD2|TRBJ2-7
CASSSSAGGNEQYF
TGTGCCAGTAGTTCTTCAGCGGGGGGGAACGAGCAGTACTTC
>NA|TRBV2|NA|TRBJ2-4
CASREPRGDPAKNIQYF
TGTGCCAGCAGAGAGCCCAGGGGGGACCCCGCCAAAAACATTCAGTACTTC
>NA|TRBV11-2|NA|TRBJ2-5
CASRQLATGTYQETQYF
TGTGCCAGCAGGCAGCTAGCTACAGGAACGTACCAAGAGACCCAGTACTTC
>NA|TRBV4-3|NA|TRBJ1-1
CASSPLGSTEAFF
TGCGCCAGCAGCCCCCTTGGGAGTACTGAAGCTTTCTTT
>NA|TRBV7-2|TRBD1|TRBJ2-5
CASSTGQGQETQYF
TGTGCCAGCAGCACAGGACAGGGCCAAGAGACCCAGTACTTC
>once|TRBV27|NA|TRBJ2-7
CASSLAWGYEQYF
TGTGCCAGCAGTTTAGCTTGGGGATACGAGCAGTACTTC
>NA|TRBV6-4|TRBD2|TRBJ2-3
CASSDSGTSGGADTQYF
TGTGCCAGCAGTGACTCCGGGACTAGCGGGGGGGCAGATACGCAGTATTTT
>NA|TRBV7-9|NA|TRBJ2-1
CASSPSLAYNEQFF
TGTGCCAGCAGCCCCAGTCTAGCCTACAATGAGCAGTTCTTC
>NA|TRBV30|NA|TRBJ2-1
CAWSVPRDNFYNEQFF
TGTGCCTGGAGCGTTCCGAGGGACAACTTCTACAATGAGCAGTTCTTC
>NA|TRBV15|NA|TRBJ2-3
CATSRDLPDTQYF
TGTGCCACCAGCAGAGACCTGCCGGATACGCAGTATTTT
>NA|TRBV30|NA|TRBJ2-3
CAWSVVDTQYF
TGTGCCTGGAGTGTCGTAGATACGCAGTATTTT
>NA|TRBV6-5|TRBD2|TRBJ2-5
CASSYGLAGGETQYF
TGTGCCAGCAGTTACGGGCTAGCGGGGGGAGAGACCCAGTACTTC
>NA|TRBV5-4|NA|TRBJ2-3
CASSSPDDPVDTQYF
TGTGCCAGCAGCTCCCCAGATGATCCCGTCGATACGCAGTATTTT
>NA|TRBV7-6|NA|TRBJ1-1
CASSLGGGTEAFF
TGTGCCAGCAGCTTAGGAGGAGGTACTGAAGCTTTCTTT
>once|TRBV9|NA|TRBJ2-3
CASSEPKDTQYF
TGTGCCAGCAGCGAGCCGAAAGATACGCAGTATTTT
>NA|TRBV9|NA|TRBJ2-5
CASSASGSGVQETQYF
TGTGCCAGCAGCGCCAGTGGGTCGGGGGTCCAAGAGACCCAGTACTTC
>NA|TRBV5-4|TRBD2|TRBJ2-2
CAGSGGWTGELFF
TGTGCCGGTAGCGGGGGATGGACCGGGGAGCTGTTTTTT
>NA|TRBV5-1|NA|TRBJ1-4
CASRGGEPSPNEKLFF
TGCGCCAGCAGAGGGGGGGAACCAAGTCCTAATGAAAAACTGTTTTTT
>NA|TRBV7-9|TRBD1|TRBJ1-1
CASSNTGAGGPDRDRAFF
TGTGCCAGCAGCAATACCGGGGCAGGGGGACCCGATCGAGATAGAGCTTTCTTT
>NA|TRBV19|TRBD1|TRBJ2-7
CASSRQGAGEQYF
TGTGCCAGTAGTAGGCAGGGGGCGGGGGAGCAGTACTTC
>NA|TRBV12-5|NA|TRBJ2-4
CASGEESLAKNIQYF
TGTGCTAGTGGCGAAGAATCATTAGCCAAAAACATTCAGTACTTC
>NA|TRBV11-3|TRBD2|TRBJ2-1
CASSLAVAGVNEQFF
TGTGCCAGCAGCTTAGCGGTAGCGGGGGTCAATGAGCAGTTCTTC
>NA|TRBV5-5|NA|TRBJ2-3
CASSLPTTDTQYF
TGTGCCAGCAGCTTGCCCACCACAGATACGCAGTATTTT